This T cell receptor beta chain was sequenced during a study of T cells in Graves' hyperthyroidism and ophthalmopathy. Broader study findings: In the blood, most expanded thyroid clonotypes above 0.001 appeared as well. Before onset, by a median of approximately 5.9 months, the model predicted ophthalmopathy.

Hyperthyroidism patients were newly diagnosed, had disease duration under 2 months, and were aged 18 to 65 years. Used for diagnoses were clinical symptoms, serum thyroxine and TRAb, thyroid ultrasound and orbital computed tomography. Amplified TCR beta CDR3 regions came from RNA transcripts. The HTBI set primed first-round TCR CDR3 RT-PCR. TCRdb fed the multiplex PCR reads into MiXCR, producing one record per CDR3 protein. The table lists about 760,000 distinct CDR3 sequences, 30% to 40% of them singletons. With regard to this clonotype: The antigen is not known.

Germline V CDR1 and CDR2: SGHAT, FQNNGV. CDR3 length equals 18 residues. V shed 3 bases and J 5 bases; nucleotides not matched to a gene: 12. The sequenced sample consisted of blood. The clonotype was recovered from a woman in her 40s with Graves' hyperthyroidism. The chain has TRBV11-2 and TRBJ2-1; 11 bases fit TRBD2. The CDR3: CASSFAPPLAGGDNEQFF. The CDR3 bases are TGTGCCAGCAGCTTTGCCCCGCCTCTAGCGGGAGGTGACAATGAGCAGTTCTTC.